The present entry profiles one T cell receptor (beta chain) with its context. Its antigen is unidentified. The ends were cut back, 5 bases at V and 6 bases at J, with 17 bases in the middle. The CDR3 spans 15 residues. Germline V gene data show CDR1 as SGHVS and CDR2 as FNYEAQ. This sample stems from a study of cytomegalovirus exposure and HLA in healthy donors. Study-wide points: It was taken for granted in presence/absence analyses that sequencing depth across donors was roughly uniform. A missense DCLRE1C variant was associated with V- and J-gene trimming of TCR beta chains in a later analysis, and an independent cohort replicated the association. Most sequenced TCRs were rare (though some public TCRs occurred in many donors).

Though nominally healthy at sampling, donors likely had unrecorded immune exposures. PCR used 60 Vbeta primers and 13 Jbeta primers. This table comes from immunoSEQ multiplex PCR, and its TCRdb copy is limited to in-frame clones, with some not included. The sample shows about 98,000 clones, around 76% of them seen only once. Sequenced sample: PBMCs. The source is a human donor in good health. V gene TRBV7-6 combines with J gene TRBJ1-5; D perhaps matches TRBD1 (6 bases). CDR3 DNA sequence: TGTGCCAGCAGCCCAGTGGCAGGGGACGGTCAGCCCCAGCATTTT. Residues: CASSPVAGDGQPQHF.